The 26 T cell receptor beta chains below come from one sample, sequenced in a study of B cell selection in AIRE deficiency. Only in-frame clones appear in the TCRdb table, and some are missing; sequencing was by immunoSEQ multiplex PCR. This table has 20,000 to 25,000 clones, about 95% appearing once. Sorted regulatory T cells were CD4-positive, CD25-high and CD127-low or negative. The source material was Tregs sorted from PBMCs. These receptors originate from a human donor with AIRE deficiency.

The V call is TRBV4-3, the J call TRBJ2-2, with D unclear. Germline CDR1 and CDR2: LGHNA and YSLEER. CDR3 length: 17 amino acids. Between the trimmed V and J ends, which lost 0 bases and 2 bases, there was a span of 13 bases. CDR3 loop: CASSQDHNLLNTGELFF. The CDR3 nucleotides read TGCGCCAGCAGCCAAGATCATAACCTACTTAACACCGGGGAGCTGTTTTTT.

The rearrangement uses TRBV4-2 and TRBJ1-6; maybe TRBD1 (5 bases). The CDR3 loop spans 16 amino acids. Trimming pared 0 bases from V and 0 bases from J, leaving 6 bases between. CDR1 is LGHNA, CDR2 YNFKEQ, per germline. The CDR3 region is CASSQERGSYNSPLHF. The CDR3 DNA sequence: TGTGCCAGCAGCCAAGAAAGGGGCTCCTATAATTCACCCCTCCACTTT.

V usage is TRBV28 and J usage is TRBJ1-2, with D possibly TRBD1 on 5 matching bases. The V and J ends lost 4 bases and 2 bases respectively, with 20 bases between them. This CDR3 region has 17 residues. Germline values: CDR1 MDHEN, CDR2 SYDVKM. CDR3 coding DNA: TGTGCCAGCAGTTCCTACCTCGGGGGAGGCAGAAACTATGGCTACACCTTC. Amino acids: CASSSYLGGGRNYGYTF.

The table lists this clone with a count of one. The rearrangement links TRBV9 to TRBJ1-1; 9 nucleotides line up with TRBD1. This CDR3 is built from 12 residues. Germline CDR1 is SGDLS and CDR2 is YYNGEE. V shed 3 bases, J shed 9 bases, and the junction held 3 bases outside the gene matches. CDR3 sequence reads: CASSDTGGQAFF. CDR3 sequence (DNA): TGTGCCAGCAGCGACACAGGGGGCCAAGCTTTCTTT.

The chain recombines TRBV2 with TRBJ2-7, with 7 bases aligning to TRBD1. With 7 bases clipped from V and 1 base from J, the junction kept 10 bases outside the gene matches. Germline values: CDR1 SNHLY, CDR2 FYNNEI. The CDR3 has 15 amino acids. The CDR3 DNA sequence: TGTGCCAGCATTAAAAGGGGGCTACATTCCTACGAGCAGTACTTC. Amino acids: CASIKRGLHSYEQYF.

The chain joins TRBV30 to TRBJ1-5; TRBD1 might be the D (5 bases). Trimming stripped 0 bases from V and 2 bases from J, with 11 bases between. CDR1 and CDR2 (germline): GTSNPN, SVGIG (reference sequence). The CDR3 is 15 amino acids. The CDR3 coding sequence is TGTGCCTGGAGTGTGTACGGGGGAGGCAATCAGCCCCAGCATTTT. Its translation is CAWSVYGGGNQPQHF. The full variable domain, with the rest looked up from reference TRBV30 and TRBJ1-5, is SQTIHQWPATLVQPVGSPLSLECTVEGTSNPNLYWYRQAAGRGLQLLFYSVGIGQISSEVPQNLSASRPQDRQFILSSKKLLLSDSGFYLCAWSVYGGGNQPQHFGDGTRLSIL.

The table lists this clone with a few counts. A read error is likely, as this CDR3 ends without the conserved phenylalanine or tryptophan. No DNA is shown, since the ends of the CDR3 on it are uncertain; the CDR3 is the one TCRdb lists. The V call is TRBV29-1, the J call TRBJ1-2. The CDR3 is made up of 8 amino acids, end residues included. From germline, CDR1 is SQVTM and CDR2 ANQGSEA. The CDR3 sequence is CSVEMSGI.

The chain is built from TRBV5-1 and TRBJ2-7; TRBD2 matches at 7 bases. Losses at the gene ends were 4 bases for V and 5 bases for J; bases not matched to a gene: 6. Germline-derived CDR1 and CDR2 are SGHRS and YFSETQ. The CDR3 extends over 13 amino acids. For the CDR3, the DNA is TGCGCCAGCAGCCCCGGACTAGTGAACGAGCAGTACTTC. Translating it yields CASSPGLVNEQYF.

The chain combines TRBV9 with TRBJ1-1; unclear D gene. This CDR3 is built from 13 residues. The germline V gene has CDR1 SGDLS and CDR2 YYNGEE. Trimming left V 1 base short and J 3 bases short, with 7 bases between. CDR3 amino acids: CASSVSGDTEAFF. The CDR3 DNA reads TGTGCCAGCAGCGTAAGCGGGGACACTGAAGCTTTCTTT.

This clone was observed a single time. This chain links TRBV6-6 with TRBJ2-3; unclear D gene. V was pared by 8 bases and J by 2 bases, with 8 bases between. The germline V gene has CDR1 MNHNY and CDR2 SVGAGI (reference sequence). The CDR3 is made up of 12 amino acids. CDR3 sequence (DNA): TGTGCCAGCTCACCCCACACAGATACGCAGTATTTT. It specifies CASSPHTDTQYF.

The V call is TRBV19, the J call TRBJ2-6; D not certain. V lost 7 bases and J lost 3, with 10 bases in between. From germline, CDR1 is LNHDA and CDR2 SQIVND (reference sequence). The CDR3 has 14 residues. The CDR3 nucleotides read TGTGCCAGTACCCGGGTTCTTGGGGCCAACGTCCTGACTTTC. Its translation is CASTRVLGANVLTF.

The genes are TRBV9 and TRBJ2-2; a possible D gene is TRBD1 (6 bases). This CDR3 is built from 15 residues. V was pared by 3 bases and J by 5 bases, with 14 bases between. The V gene's germline CDR1 is SGDLS and CDR2 YYNGEE. CDR3 DNA sequence: TGTGCCAGCAGCGAAGGGGGTTCTCTGACCGGGGAGCTGTTTTTT. Translated, it gives CASSEGGSLTGELFF.

The chain links TRBV2 to TRBJ1-5; no firm D call. V was cut by 0 bases and J by 4 bases, with 7 bases left in between. The CDR3 runs to 14 residues. The germline V gene encodes CDR1 SNHLY and CDR2 FYNNEI. As DNA, the CDR3 is TGTGCCAGCAGTGAAGCGGTAGTGAATCAGCCCCAGCATTTT. Translation gives CASSEAVVNQPQHF. Variable domain in full (rest from reference TRBV2 and TRBJ1-5): EPEVTQTPSHQVTQMGQEVILRCVPISNHLYFYWYRQILGQKVEFLVSFYNNEISEKSEIFDDQFSVERPDGSNFTLKIRSTKLEDSAMYFCASSEAVVNQPQHFGDGTRLSIL.

This sequence joins TRBV18 and TRBJ2-1; D uncertain. The length of the CDR3 is 16 residues. Trimming removed 0 bases at V and 0 bases at J, with 9 bases between. Germline CDR1 and CDR2: KGHSH and LQKENI. The CDR3 reads CASSPPGPISYNEQFF. CDR3 sequence (DNA): TGTGCCAGCTCACCACCGGGCCCAATCTCCTACAATGAGCAGTTCTTC.

The gene calls are TRBV28 and TRBJ1-5; D remains ambiguous. V dropped 2 bases and J dropped 1 base, with 9 bases sitting between them. The CDR3 extends over 15 amino acids. CDR1 is MDHEN, CDR2 SYDVKM, per germline. This chain's CDR3 is CASSLRGWSNQPQHF. DNA for the CDR3: TGTGCCAGCAGTTTACGTGGGTGGAGCAATCAGCCCCAGCATTTT.

This clone came up a few times. The V gene is TRBV18, the J gene TRBJ1-3; no clear D gene. This CDR3 is 17 amino acids long. Trimming removed 5 bases from V and 0 bases from J, with 17 bases in between. Germline V gene data show CDR1 as KGHSH and CDR2 as LQKENI. In nucleotides, the CDR3 is TGTGCCAGCTCATTTCTGAACTCCAAGAGCTCTGGAAACACCATATATTTT. Translation gives CASSFLNSKSSGNTIYF.

V is TRBV30 and J is TRBJ1-2, with D uncertain. V was shortened by 1 base and J by 4 bases, with 16 bases between the two germline ends. CDR3 size: 15 residues. The germline CDR1 and CDR2 sequences are GTSNPN and SVGIG (reference sequence). The CDR3 nucleotides are TGTGCCTGGAGTGCCCACATAGGGTTTACCTATGGCTACACCTTC. Protein: CAWSAHIGFTYGYTF.

The V call is TRBV7-2, the J call TRBJ2-3, with TRBD2 matching over 14 bases. Germline V gives CDR1 SGHTA, CDR2 FQGNSA. Trimming took 6 bases from V and 5 from J; bases not matched to a gene: 4. CDR3 length equals 15 residues. CDR3 loop: CASRGGLAGEDTQYF. Here the CDR3 DNA reads TGTGCCAGCAGAGGGGGACTAGCGGGGGAAGATACGCAGTATTTT.

This rearrangement joins TRBV5-6 to TRBJ2-7; D is ambiguous. CDR1 and CDR2 from the germline V gene are SGHDT and YYEEEE. With 5 bases removed from V and 6 bases from J, the gap between germline ends came to 9 bases. CDR3 size: 11 residues. CDR3 in amino acids: CASRSLGEQYF. CDR3 in DNA: TGTGCCAGCAGGTCTCTGGGCGAGCAGTACTTC.

On this clone: The conserved phenylalanine or tryptophan is not found at the CDR3 terminus, so this likely reflects a read error. Because the CDR3's place on the DNA is in doubt, the DNA is left out and the CDR3 is given as listed by TCRdb. V and J are TRBV5-1 and TRBJ1-3; the table calls TRBD1, which could not be checked here. Ends included, the CDR3 has 13 residues. Germline V lookup: CDR1 SGHRS, CDR2 YFSETQ. This chain's CDR3 is CASSLSPNQGLEA.

This clone was observed a few times. The V gene is TRBV5-1, the J gene TRBJ1-2; D is undetermined. The CDR3 runs to 15 residues. Trimming cost V 4 bases and J 0 bases, with 13 bases left between them. From germline, CDR1 is SGHRS and CDR2 YFSETQ. The CDR3 loop is CASSPLGQANYGYTF. DNA of the CDR3: TGCGCCAGCAGCCCCCTCGGGCAGGCTAACTATGGCTACACCTTC.

The chain carries TRBV4-3 and TRBJ1-2; a possible D gene is TRBD1 (6 bases). The CDR3 spans 13 residues. The V gene lost 4 bases and the J gene lost 4 bases, with 10 bases spanning the gap. CDR1 is LGHNA and CDR2 is YSLEER in the germline V gene. CDR3 amino acids: CASSPTGTYGYTF. CDR3 DNA sequence: TGCGCCAGCAGCCCTACAGGGACCTATGGCTACACCTTC.

The chain uses TRBV5-4 and TRBJ2-7; 8 nucleotides agree with TRBD1. Germline CDR1 and CDR2: SGHNT and YYREEE (reference sequence). J gave up 4 bases and V 4 bases, and 10 bases lay outside the gene matches. The CDR3 loop spans 15 amino acids. The CDR3 is CASSPARTGFYEQYF. The CDR3 DNA follows: TGTGCCAGCAGCCCTGCAAGGACAGGGTTTTACGAGCAGTACTTC.

Of note for this clone: The same CDR3 can be traced to other DNA sequences in this sample. This chain uses TRBV27 with TRBJ2-7; D is undetermined. Germline V lookup: CDR1 MNHEY, CDR2 SMNVEV (reference sequence). The V end was cut by 5 bases, the J end by 0 bases, with 11 bases between. The CDR3 runs 14 residues. The CDR3 here is CASSPRLSSYEQYF. In DNA form, the CDR3 reads TGTGCCAGCAGTCCTCGACTGAGCTCCTACGAGCAGTACTTC.

The chain employs TRBV28 and TRBJ1-1; perhaps TRBD1 as D (6 bases). The V gene lost 3 bases and the J gene lost 10 bases, with 15 bases spanning the gap. The germline CDR1 and CDR2 sequences are MDHEN and SYDVKM. This CDR3 region has 13 residues. CDR3 DNA sequence: TGTGCCAGCAGTTTCAGGGGCCCATTCGGAGCTTTCTTT. It encodes CASSFRGPFGAFF.

The rearrangement links TRBV11-3 to TRBJ2-3, with TRBD1 identical over 8 bases. Germline assignment: CDR1 SGHNT and CDR2 YENEEA. The CDR3 spans 16 residues. J was trimmed by 0 bases and V by 2 bases; bases with no gene match: 4. The CDR3 region has the DNA TGTGCCAGCAGCTTACCCGGACAGGGTAGCACAGATACGCAGTATTTT. Translation: CASSLPGQGSTDTQYF.